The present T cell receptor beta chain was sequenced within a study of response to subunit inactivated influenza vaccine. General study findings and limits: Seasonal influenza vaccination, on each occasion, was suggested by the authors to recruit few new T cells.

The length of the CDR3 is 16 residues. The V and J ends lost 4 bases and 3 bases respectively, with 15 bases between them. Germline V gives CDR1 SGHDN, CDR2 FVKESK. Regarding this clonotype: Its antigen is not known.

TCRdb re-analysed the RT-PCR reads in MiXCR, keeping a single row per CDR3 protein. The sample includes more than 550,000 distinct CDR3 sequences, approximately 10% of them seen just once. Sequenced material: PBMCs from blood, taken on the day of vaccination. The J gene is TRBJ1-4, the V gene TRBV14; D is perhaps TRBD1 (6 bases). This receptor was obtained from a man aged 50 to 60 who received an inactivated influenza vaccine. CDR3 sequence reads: CASSRDSRGPNEKLFF. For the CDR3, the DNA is TGTGCCAGCAGCCGGGATAGCAGGGGCCCTAATGAAAAACTGTTTTTT.